This record covers a single T cell receptor (beta chain). Its antigen is unknown. Per the germline V gene, CDR1 is SGHTA and CDR2 is FQGTGA. The V end was cut by 1 base, the J end by 6 bases, with 13 bases between. CDR3 length: 15 residues. This table comes from immunoSEQ multiplex PCR, and its TCRdb copy is limited to in-frame clones, with some not included. The sample lists millions of clones; more than 85% were seen once. This entry belongs to a study of shared clonotypes between healthy human individuals. Looking at the study overall: The cohort had two women and three men, ages 18 to 49. The study's findings and limits: Estimated richness values were generally larger in naive subsets than in memory subsets.

The receptor was derived from a man younger than 35 in good health. Some clones in this sample may be carry-over from other donors' samples. The chain uses TRBV7-3 and TRBJ2-1; D gene unclear. The sequencing input was naive CD4+ T cells from PBMCs. Subset noted: CD45RA+ positively selected. CDR3 region: CASSLNRASLNEQFF. CDR3 nucleotides: TGTGCCAGCAGCTTAAATCGGGCGTCGCTCAATGAGCAGTTCTTC.